Listed below are T cell receptor beta chains from one sample, sequenced in a study of identifying expanded T cells in peripheral blood. Measured with immunoSEQ multiplex PCR; TCRdb has only the in-frame clones, and not every one. The sample shows around 76,000 clones, roughly 90% of them seen only once. The source material was blood. These receptor sequences come from a person aged 18 to 70 in good health. Each CDR3 is given with its conserved first and last residue. D genes are given only for firm matches. The listing skips clone size in some rows; elsewhere it reads once, few, many or a size class.

TRBJ1-2 TRBD1 TRBV6-6 once TGTGCCAGCAGGCGGACAGGGGGCCGTAGCTACACCTTC CASRRTGGRSYTF
TRBJ1-2 NA TRBV7-2 NA TGTGCCAGCAGCCCTCAGGAGGGCCTTAACTATGGCTACACCTTC CASSPQEGLNYGYTF
TRBJ2-7 TRBD1 TRBV28 NA TGTGCCAGCAGTTTGAGCAGGGGGCTCTACGAGCAGTACTTC CASSLSRGLYEQYF
TRBJ2-1 NA TRBV29-1 once TGCAGCGTTGAACTGTTAACAGGCCCCTACAATGAGCAGTTCTTC CSVELLTGPYNEQFF
TRBJ2-5 TRBD2 TRBV19 NA TGTGCCAGTAGTAGGGCGGGATTCGGTAGCGGGCAAGAGACCCAGTACTTC CASSRAGFGSGQETQYF
TRBJ1-1 NA TRBV2 NA TGTGCCAGCAGTCTAGGCCAGGGCGCGAACACTGAAGCTTTCTTT CASSLGQGANTEAFF
TRBJ2-1 TRBD2 TRBV6-5 NA TGTGCCAGCAGTTTACGACTAGCGGCTTACAATGAGCAGTTCTTC CASSLRLAAYNEQFF
TRBJ2-1 TRBD1 TRBV18 NA TGTGCCAGCTCACCACTCCGGGACAGCTCCTACAATGAGCAGTTCTTC CASSPLRDSSYNEQFF
TRBJ1-4 TRBD1 TRBV2 NA TGTGCCAGTTCAGTACAGGGGCTGACTAATGAAAAACTGTTTTTT CASSVQGLTNEKLFF
TRBJ1-3 NA TRBV29-1 once TGCAGCGGGGGACATAGCTCTGGAAACACCATATATTTT CSGGHSSGNTIYF
TRBJ2-3 NA TRBV25-1 NA TGTGCCAGCAGTGGACTCGTAGCTGCCGCGCAGTATTTT CASSGLVAAAQYF
TRBJ2-7 NA TRBV10-2 NA TGCGCCAGCCGAGGGACCGGACAGCCATACTACGAGCAGTACTTC CASRGTGQPYYEQYF
TRBJ2-7 TRBD2 TRBV5-4 NA TGTGCCAGCAGCTTGTGGGAGGGGGAGCAGTACTTC CASSLWEGEQYF
TRBJ2-5 TRBD1 TRBV15 NA TGTGCCACCAGCAGAGCCCCAGGGGGCAAGGGAGAGACCCAGTACTTC CATSRAPGGKGETQYF
TRBJ2-3 TRBD1 TRBV19 few TGTGCCAGTAGTGAAGACAGGGGGCGAGATACGCAGTATTTT CASSEDRGRDTQYF
TRBJ1-3 NA TRBV7-9 NA TGTGCCAGCAGCTTAGGGTCGTCGGCTTCTGGAAACACCATATATTTT CASSLGSSASGNTIYF
TRBJ1-1 NA TRBV5-6 once TGTGCCAGCAGCCGTGGGAGAGGAGGGGTGAACACTGAAGCTTTCTTT CASSRGRGGVNTEAFF
TRBJ2-2 TRBD1 TRBV11-3 NA TGTGCCAGCAAGCAGGGGGACGCCGGGGAGCTGTTTTTT CASKQGDAGELFF
TRBJ2-5 NA TRBV5-6 NA TGTGCCAGCAGCTTACGGGCCCTAGGGGGAGAGACCCAGTACTTC CASSLRALGGETQYF
TRBJ2-1 TRBD2 TRBV7-2 NA TGTGCCAGCAGCTCGGGGTATGGCGGGAGGTACAATGAGCAGTTCTTC CASSSGYGGRYNEQFF
TRBJ2-2 TRBD1 TRBV7-2 NA TGTGCCAGCAGCTCGGGACAGGGGGCCACCGGGGAGCTGTTTTTT CASSSGQGATGELFF
TRBJ1-2 NA TRBV6-5 NA TGTGCCAGCAGTTACGGGGGGGCACGTTATGGCTACACCTTC CASSYGGARYGYTF
TRBJ2-5 TRBD2 TRBV5-1 once TGCGCCAGCAGCTTGGAACTAGCGGGGGGGACCCAGTACTTC CASSLELAGGTQYF
TRBJ2-5 TRBD1 TRBV7-2 NA TGTGCCAGCAGCTTAGGGGACAGGTCGAAGGAGACCCAGTACTTC CASSLGDRSKETQYF
TRBJ1-1 NA TRBV19 NA TGTGCCAGTACCCGGGGCCCAAACACTGAAGCTTTCTTT CASTRGPNTEAFF
TRBJ1-2 NA TRBV2 NA TGTGCCACCATGCGGGGGATGGACTATGGCTACACCTTC CATMRGMDYGYTF
TRBJ2-6 NA TRBV7-8 NA TGTGCCAGCAGCTTTTCTTCAGGGTCTGGGGCCAACGTCCTGACTTTC CASSFSSGSGANVLTF
TRBJ1-4 TRBD1 TRBV4-2 once TGTGCCAGCAGCCAAGTCGACAGGGGACTTAATGAAAAACTGTTTTTT CASSQVDRGLNEKLFF
TRBJ1-5 NA TRBV18 few TGTGCCAGCTCACCACAGTCCTCAGGACAGCCCCAGCATTTT CASSPQSSGQPQHF
TRBJ2-3 NA TRBV4-3 NA TGCGCCAGCAGCCCGGGACAAGGCACAGATACGCAGTATTTT CASSPGQGTDTQYF
TRBJ1-1 TRBD1 TRBV5-5 NA TGTGCCAGCAGCCAGGGGACAGGGTATTCGATGGGCACTGAAGCTTTCTTT CASSQGTGYSMGTEAFF
TRBJ1-1 NA TRBV5-1 NA TGCGCCAGCAGCCCGCAGCGGACGGACCGTGAAGCTTTCTTT CASSPQRTDREAFF
TRBJ1-1 NA TRBV14 NA TGTGCCAGCAGCCAAGATGGGGGGGGAGCTTTCTTT CASSQDGGGAFF